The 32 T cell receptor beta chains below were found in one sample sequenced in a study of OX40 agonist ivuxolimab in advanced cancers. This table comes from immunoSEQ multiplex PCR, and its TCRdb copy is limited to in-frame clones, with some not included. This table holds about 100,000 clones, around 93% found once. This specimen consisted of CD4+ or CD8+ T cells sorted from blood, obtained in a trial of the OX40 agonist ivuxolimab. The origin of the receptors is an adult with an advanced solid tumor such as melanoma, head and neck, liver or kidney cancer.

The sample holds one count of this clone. The CDR3 bases are TGTGCCAGCAGTCGGACAGGGGCGGCAAATCAGCCCCAGCATTTT. Amino acids: CASSRTGAANQPQHF. The V and J genes are TRBV27 and TRBJ1-5, with 9 bases matching TRBD1. With 5 bases clipped from V and 4 bases from J, the junction kept 6 bases outside the gene matches. The germline CDR1 and CDR2 sequences are MNHEY and SMNVEV (reference sequence). This CDR3 is 15 amino acids long.

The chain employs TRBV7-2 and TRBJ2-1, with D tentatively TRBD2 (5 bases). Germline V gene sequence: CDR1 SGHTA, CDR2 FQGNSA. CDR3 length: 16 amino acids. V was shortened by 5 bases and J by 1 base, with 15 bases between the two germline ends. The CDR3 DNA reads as TGTGCCAGCAGCCCTAGCTCTAGGAGGTCCTACAATGAGCAGTTCTTC. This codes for CASSPSSRRSYNEQFF.

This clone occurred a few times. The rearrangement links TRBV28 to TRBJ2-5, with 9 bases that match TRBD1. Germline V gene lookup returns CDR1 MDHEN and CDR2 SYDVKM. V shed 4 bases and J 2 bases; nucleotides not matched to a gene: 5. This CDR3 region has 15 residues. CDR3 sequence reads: CASSYSGQGQETQYF. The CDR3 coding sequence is TGTGCCAGCAGTTATTCGGGACAGGGTCAAGAGACCCAGTACTTC.

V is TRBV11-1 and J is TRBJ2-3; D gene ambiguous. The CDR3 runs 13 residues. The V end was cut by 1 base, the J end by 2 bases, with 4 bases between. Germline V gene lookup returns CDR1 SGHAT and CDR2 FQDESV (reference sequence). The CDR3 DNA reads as TGTGCCAGCAGCTTAGGATACACAGATACGCAGTATTTT. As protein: CASSLGYTDTQYF.

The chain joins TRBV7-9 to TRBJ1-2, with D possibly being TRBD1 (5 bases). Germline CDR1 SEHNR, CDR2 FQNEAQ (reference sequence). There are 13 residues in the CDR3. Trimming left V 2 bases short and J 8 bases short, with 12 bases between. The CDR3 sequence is CASSLLGAPGYTF. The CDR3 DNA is TGTGCCAGCAGCTTACTCGGGGCGCCGGGCTACACCTTC.

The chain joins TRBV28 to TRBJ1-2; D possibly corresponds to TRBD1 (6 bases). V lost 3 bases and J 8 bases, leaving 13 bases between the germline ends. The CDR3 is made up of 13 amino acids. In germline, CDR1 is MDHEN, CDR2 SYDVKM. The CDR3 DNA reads TGTGCCAGCAGTTTCCAATACAGGGAAGGCTACACCTTC. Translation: CASSFQYREGYTF.

The CDR3 nucleotides read TGTGCCAGCAGCTTAGACGGGGAGCTGTTTTTT. Translated, it gives CASSLDGELFF. The chain uses TRBV11-2 and TRBJ2-2; D call uncertain. The CDR3 length is 11 residues. Trimming took 0 bases from V and 7 from J, leaving 0 bases between them. Germline-derived CDR1 and CDR2 are SGHAT and FQNNGV.

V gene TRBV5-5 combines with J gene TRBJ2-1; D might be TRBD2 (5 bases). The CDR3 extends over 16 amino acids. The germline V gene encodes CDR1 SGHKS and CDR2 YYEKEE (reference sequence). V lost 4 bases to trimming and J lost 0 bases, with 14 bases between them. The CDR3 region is CASSRGAVRSYNEQFF. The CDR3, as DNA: TGTGCCAGCAGCCGGGGAGCGGTCCGCTCCTACAATGAGCAGTTCTTC.

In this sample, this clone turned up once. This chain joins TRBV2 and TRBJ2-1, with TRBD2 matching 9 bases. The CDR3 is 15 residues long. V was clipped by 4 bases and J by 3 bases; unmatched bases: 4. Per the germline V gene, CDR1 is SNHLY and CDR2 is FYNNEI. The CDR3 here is CASSAKTSGYNEQFF. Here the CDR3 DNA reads TGTGCCAGCAGTGCGAAGACTAGCGGCTACAATGAGCAGTTCTTC.

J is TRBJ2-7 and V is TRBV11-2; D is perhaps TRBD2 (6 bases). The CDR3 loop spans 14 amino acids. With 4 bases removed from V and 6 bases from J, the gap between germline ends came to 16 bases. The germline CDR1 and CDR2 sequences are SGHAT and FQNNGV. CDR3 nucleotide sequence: TGTGCCAGCAGCTCCGGTTCGGGAGTAGGCGAGCAGTACTTC. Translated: CASSSGSGVGEQYF.

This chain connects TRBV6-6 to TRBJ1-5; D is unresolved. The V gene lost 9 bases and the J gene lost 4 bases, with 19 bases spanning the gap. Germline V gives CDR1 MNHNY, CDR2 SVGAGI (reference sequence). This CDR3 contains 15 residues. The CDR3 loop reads CASAYTRAINQPQHF. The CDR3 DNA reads TGTGCCAGTGCTTATACGCGGGCTATAAATCAGCCCCAGCATTTT.

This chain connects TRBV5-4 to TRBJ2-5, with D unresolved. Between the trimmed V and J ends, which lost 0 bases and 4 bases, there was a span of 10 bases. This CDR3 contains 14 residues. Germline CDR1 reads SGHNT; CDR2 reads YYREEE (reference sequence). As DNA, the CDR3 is TGTGCCAGCAGCTTGGCCGGGCCCGCAGAGACCCAGTACTTC. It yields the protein CASSLAGPAETQYF.

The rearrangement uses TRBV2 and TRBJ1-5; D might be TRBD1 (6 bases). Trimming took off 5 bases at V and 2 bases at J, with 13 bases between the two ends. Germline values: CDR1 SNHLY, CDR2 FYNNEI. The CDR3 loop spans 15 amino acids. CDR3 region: CASSLSGERNQPQHF. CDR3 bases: TGTGCCAGCAGTCTCTCAGGGGAACGCAATCAGCCCCAGCATTTT.

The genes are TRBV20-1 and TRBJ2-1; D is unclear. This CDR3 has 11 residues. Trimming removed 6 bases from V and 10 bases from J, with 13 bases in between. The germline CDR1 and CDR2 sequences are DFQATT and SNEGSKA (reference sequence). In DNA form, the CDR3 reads TGCAGTGCAAGCCCACCGCGGGAGCAGTTCTTC. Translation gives CSASPPREQFF.

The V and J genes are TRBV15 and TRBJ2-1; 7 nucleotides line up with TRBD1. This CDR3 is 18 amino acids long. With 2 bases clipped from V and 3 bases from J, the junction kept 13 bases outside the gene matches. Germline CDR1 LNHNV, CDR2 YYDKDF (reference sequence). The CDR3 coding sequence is TGTGCCACCAGCAGATCGTTACATTCCGGGACAGTCTACAATGAGCAGTTCTTC. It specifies CATSRSLHSGTVYNEQFF.

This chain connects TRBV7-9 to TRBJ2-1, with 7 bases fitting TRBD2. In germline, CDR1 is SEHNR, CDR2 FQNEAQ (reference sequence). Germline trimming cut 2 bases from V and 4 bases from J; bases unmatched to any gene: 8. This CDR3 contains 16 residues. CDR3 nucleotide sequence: TGTGCCAGCAGCTTATTGGCGGGAGTTGGGTACAATGAGCAGTTCTTC. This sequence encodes CASSLLAGVGYNEQFF.

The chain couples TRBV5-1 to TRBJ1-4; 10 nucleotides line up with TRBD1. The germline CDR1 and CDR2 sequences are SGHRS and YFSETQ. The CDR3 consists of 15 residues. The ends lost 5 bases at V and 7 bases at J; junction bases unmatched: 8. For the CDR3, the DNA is TGCGCCAGCAGTGCAGGGACAGGGGTCTCTGAAAAACTGTTTTTT. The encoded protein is CASSAGTGVSEKLFF.

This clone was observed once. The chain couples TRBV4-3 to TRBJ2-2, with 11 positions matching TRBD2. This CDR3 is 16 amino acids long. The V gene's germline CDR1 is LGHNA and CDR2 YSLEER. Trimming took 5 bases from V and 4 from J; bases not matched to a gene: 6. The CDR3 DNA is TGCGCCAGCAGCATAGCGGGAGGGCCAGGCACCGGGGAGCTGTTTTTT. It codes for CASSIAGGPGTGELFF.

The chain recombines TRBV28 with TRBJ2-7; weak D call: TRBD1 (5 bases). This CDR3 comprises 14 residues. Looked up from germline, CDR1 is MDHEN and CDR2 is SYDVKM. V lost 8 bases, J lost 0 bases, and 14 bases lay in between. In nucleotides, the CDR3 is TGTGCCAGCCGCCTGACAGTAAACTCCTACGAGCAGTACTTC. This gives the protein CASRLTVNSYEQYF.

The chain's CDR3 is CASSLEVSYGANVLTF. CDR3 DNA sequence: TGTGCCAGCAGTTTGGAGGTTTCATATGGGGCCAACGTCCTGACTTTC. The chain has TRBV27 and TRBJ2-6, with D possibly being TRBD2 (5 bases). Germline assignment: CDR1 MNHEY and CDR2 SMNVEV (reference sequence). The CDR3 covers 16 residues. V was pared by 3 bases and J by 3 bases, with 12 bases between. Filled out from reference TRBV27 and TRBJ2-6, the complete variable domain reads EAQVTQNPRYLITVTGKKLTVTCSQNMNHEYMSWYRQDPGLGLRQIYYSMNVEVTDKGDVPEGYKVSRKEKRNFPLILESPSPNQTSLYFCASSLEVSYGANVLTFGAGSRLTVL.

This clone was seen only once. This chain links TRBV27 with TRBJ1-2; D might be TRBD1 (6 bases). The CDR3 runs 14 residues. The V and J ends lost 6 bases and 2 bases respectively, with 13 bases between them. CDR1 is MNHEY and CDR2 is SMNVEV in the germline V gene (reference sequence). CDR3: CASSPLDRNYGYTF. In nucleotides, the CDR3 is TGTGCCAGCAGCCCCTTAGACAGGAACTATGGCTACACCTTC.

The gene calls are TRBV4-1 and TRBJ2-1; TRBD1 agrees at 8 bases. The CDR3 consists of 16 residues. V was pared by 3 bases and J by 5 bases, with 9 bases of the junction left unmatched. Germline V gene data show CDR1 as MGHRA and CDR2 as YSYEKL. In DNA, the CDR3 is TGCGCCAGCAGCCAGCCGTCCCGGGACAGGAACAATGAGCAGTTCTTC. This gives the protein CASSQPSRDRNNEQFF.

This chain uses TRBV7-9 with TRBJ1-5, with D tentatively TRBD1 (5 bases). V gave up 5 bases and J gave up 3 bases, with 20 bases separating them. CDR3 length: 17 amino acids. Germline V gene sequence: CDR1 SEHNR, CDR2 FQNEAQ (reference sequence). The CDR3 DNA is TGTGCCAGCAGCCTAGGGACTTCTTTTCGAGTCAATCAGCCCCAGCATTTT. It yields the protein CASSLGTSFRVNQPQHF.

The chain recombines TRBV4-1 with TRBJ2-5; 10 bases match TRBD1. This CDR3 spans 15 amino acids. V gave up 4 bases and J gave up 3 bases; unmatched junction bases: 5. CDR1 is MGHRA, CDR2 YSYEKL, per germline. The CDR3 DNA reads TGCGCCAGCAGCCTGGGACAGGGGTTGAAAGAGACCCAGTACTTC. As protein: CASSLGQGLKETQYF.

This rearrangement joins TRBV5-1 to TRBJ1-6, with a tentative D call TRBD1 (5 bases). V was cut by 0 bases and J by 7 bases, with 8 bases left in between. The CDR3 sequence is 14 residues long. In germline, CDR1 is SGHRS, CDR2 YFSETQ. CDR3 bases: TGCGCCAGCAGCTTGGGCAGGGCCAATTCACCCCTCCACTTT. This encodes CASSLGRANSPLHF.

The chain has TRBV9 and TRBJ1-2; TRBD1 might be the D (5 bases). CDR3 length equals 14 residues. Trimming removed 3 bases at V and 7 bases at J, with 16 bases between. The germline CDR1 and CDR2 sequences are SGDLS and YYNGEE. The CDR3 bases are TGTGCCAGCAGCGGGGACCCGGACCTCGGTGGCTACACCTTC. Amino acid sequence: CASSGDPDLGGYTF.

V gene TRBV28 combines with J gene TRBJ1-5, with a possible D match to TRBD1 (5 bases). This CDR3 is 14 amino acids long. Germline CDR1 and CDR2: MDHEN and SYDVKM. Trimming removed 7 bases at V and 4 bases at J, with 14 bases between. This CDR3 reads CASNRVGGNQPQHF. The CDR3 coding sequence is TGTGCCAGCAACCGGGTGGGGGGGAATCAGCCCCAGCATTTT.

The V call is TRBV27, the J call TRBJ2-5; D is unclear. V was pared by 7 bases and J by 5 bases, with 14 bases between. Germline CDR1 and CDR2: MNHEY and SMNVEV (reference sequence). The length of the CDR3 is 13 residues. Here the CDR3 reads CASTLATRETQYF. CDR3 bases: TGTGCCAGCACCCTCGCGACGCGGGAGACCCAGTACTTC.

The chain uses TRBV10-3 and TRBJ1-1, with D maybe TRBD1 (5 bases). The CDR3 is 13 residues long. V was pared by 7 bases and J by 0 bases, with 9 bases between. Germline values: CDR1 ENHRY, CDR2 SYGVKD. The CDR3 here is CAINGDLNTEAFF. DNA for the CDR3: TGTGCCATCAACGGGGACCTGAACACTGAAGCTTTCTTT.

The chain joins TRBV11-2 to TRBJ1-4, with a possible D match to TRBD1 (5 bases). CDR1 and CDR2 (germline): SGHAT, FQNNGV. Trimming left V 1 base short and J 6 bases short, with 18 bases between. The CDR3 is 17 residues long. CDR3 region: CASSLGIRGQQYEKLFF. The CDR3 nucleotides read TGTGCCAGCAGCTTAGGTATAAGAGGACAACAGTATGAAAAACTGTTTTTT.

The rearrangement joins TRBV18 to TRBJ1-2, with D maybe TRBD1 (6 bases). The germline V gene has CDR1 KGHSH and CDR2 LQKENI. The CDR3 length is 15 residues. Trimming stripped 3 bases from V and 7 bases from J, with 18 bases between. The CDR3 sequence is CASSPDPGQGGGYTF. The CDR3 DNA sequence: TGTGCCAGCTCACCCGACCCGGGACAAGGGGGTGGCTACACCTTC.

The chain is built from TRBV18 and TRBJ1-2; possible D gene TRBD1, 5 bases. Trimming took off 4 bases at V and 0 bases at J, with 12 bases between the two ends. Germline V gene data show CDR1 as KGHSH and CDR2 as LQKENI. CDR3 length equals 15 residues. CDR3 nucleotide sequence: TGTGCCAGCTCACAGGGACGAGACTCTAACTATGGCTACACCTTC. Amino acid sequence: CASSQGRDSNYGYTF.